Following are 32 T cell receptor beta chains from one sample sequenced in a study of tumour-infiltrating T cells in Burkitt lymphoma (dated by TCRdb to the early 2020s). The library was produced with the immunoSEQ multiplex PCR assay. TCRdb retrieved this table from immuneACCESS and kept in-frame rearrangements only. Not all clones are present; in checked studies, unresolved V genes account for under half, and no reason is known for the remainder. The sample profile shows 12,000 to 15,000 clones; around a third of them were found once. The ten most abundant clones make up approximately 5.7% of the sample. The sample consisted of tumor tissue. The origin of the receptors is a human donor with diffuse large B-cell lymphoma.

This clone has a handful of counts. The chain combines TRBV19 with TRBJ2-1; D not resolved. Per germline, CDR1 LNHDA and CDR2 SQIVND (reference sequence). Trimming took 5 bases from V and 3 from J, leaving 2 bases between them. The CDR3 has 11 residues. CDR3 protein: CASSLYNEQFF. The CDR3, as DNA: TGTGCCAGTAGTCTCTACAATGAGCAGTTCTTC.

This clone was detected a few times. The chain joins TRBV29-1 to TRBJ1-2; D is unclear. The germline V gene encodes CDR1 SQVTM and CDR2 ANQGSEA. Trimming shortened V by 0 bases and J by 6 bases, and 8 bases separated the two germline ends. CDR3 length: 12 residues. The CDR3 protein is CSVEDLQDGYTF. The CDR3 region has the DNA TGCAGCGTTGAAGATCTTCAGGATGGCTACACCTTC. The whole variable domain, filled in from reference TRBV29-1 and TRBJ1-2, reads SAVISQKPSRDICQRGTSLTIQCQVDSQVTMMFWYRQQPGQSLTLIATANQGSEATYESGFVIDKFPISRPNLTFSTLTVSNMSPEDSSIYLCSVEDLQDGYTFGSGTRLTVV.

This chain joins TRBV29-1 and TRBJ1-2; D is unresolved. This CDR3 has 13 residues. Germline CDR1 is SQVTM and CDR2 is ANQGSEA. Trimming shortened V by 2 bases and J by 4 bases, and 11 bases separated the two germline ends. CDR3 sequence: CSVENPSSYGYTF. The CDR3 DNA is TGCAGCGTTGAAAATCCCAGCTCCTATGGCTACACCTTC.

V and J are TRBV20-1 and TRBJ2-3; no clear D gene. With 0 bases removed from V and 8 bases from J, the gap between germline ends came to 0 bases. The CDR3 contains 9 residues. The V gene's germline CDR1 is DFQATT and CDR2 SNEGSKA (reference sequence). The CDR3 coding sequence is TGCAGTGCTAGAGATACGCAGTATTTT. Protein: CSARDTQYF.

This clone was detected a few times. The chain recombines TRBV7-2 with TRBJ2-3; TRBD2 aligns across 10 bases. CDR1 SGHTA and CDR2 FQGNSA come from the germline V gene. V shed 1 base, J shed 2 bases, and the junction held 3 bases outside the gene matches. The CDR3 sequence is 16 residues long. CDR3 sequence: CASSLDSGRVTDTQYF. The CDR3 region has the DNA TGTGCCAGCAGCTTAGACAGCGGGAGGGTCACAGATACGCAGTATTTT. The full variable domain, completed using reference TRBV7-2 and TRBJ2-3, is GAGVSQSPSNKVTEKGKDVELRCDPISGHTALYWYRQSLGQGLEFLIYFQGNSAPDKSGLPSDRFSAERTGGSVSTLTIQRTQQEDSAVYLCASSLDSGRVTDTQYFGPGTRLTVL.

This chain joins TRBV7-3 and TRBJ2-3; 15 bases line up with TRBD2. Trimming took 5 bases from V and 5 from J; bases not matched to a gene: 8. CDR1 is SGHTA and CDR2 is FQGTGA in the germline V gene. The CDR3 extends over 17 amino acids. DNA for the CDR3: TGTGCCAGCAGCCTTGGGACTAGCGGGAGGTTAATAGATACGCAGTATTTT. The encoded protein is CASSLGTSGRLIDTQYF.

V and J are TRBV28 and TRBJ1-1; D unresolved. This CDR3 contains 11 residues. Between the trimmed V and J ends, which lost 7 bases and 0 bases, there was a span of 3 bases. The V gene's germline CDR1 is MDHEN and CDR2 SYDVKM. CDR3 coding DNA: TGTGCCAGCAAGATGAACACTGAAGCTTTCTTT. This sequence encodes CASKMNTEAFF. Full variable domain (rest looked up from reference TRBV28 and TRBJ1-1): DVKVTQSSRYLVKRTGEKVFLECVQDMDHENMFWYRQDPGLGLRLIYFSYDVKMKEKGDIPEGYSVSREKKERFSLILESASTNQTSMYLCASKMNTEAFFGQGTRLTVV.

In this sample, this clone turned up a few times. The chain couples TRBV25-1 to TRBJ2-7; no firm D call. The ends were cut back, 8 bases at V and 0 bases at J, with 11 bases in the middle. Germline loops: CDR1 MGHDK, CDR2 SYGVNS. The CDR3 runs 13 residues. The CDR3, as DNA: TGTGCCAGCTCCAGTGGTAGCTCCTACGAGCAGTACTTC. Its translation: CASSSGSSYEQYF.

The chain is built from TRBV2 and TRBJ1-5; 10 nucleotides align to TRBD1. The CDR3 sequence is 14 residues long. With V trimmed by 4 bases and J by 4 bases, 1 base remained unmatched. CDR1 and CDR2 (germline): SNHLY, FYNNEI. The CDR3 loop is CASSGTGGNQPQHF. The CDR3 region has the DNA TGTGCCAGCAGTGGGACAGGGGGGAATCAGCCCCAGCATTTT.

This rearrangement joins TRBV5-1 to TRBJ2-5; D possibly matches TRBD1 or TRBD2 (5 bases each). V lost 0 bases, J lost 1 base, and 7 bases lay in between. The germline V gene has CDR1 SGHRS and CDR2 YFSETQ. This CDR3 spans 14 amino acids. This chain's CDR3 is CASSLGGSQETQYF. The CDR3 nucleotides read TGCGCCAGCAGCTTGGGGGGGTCCCAAGAGACCCAGTACTTC.

The chain is built from TRBV19 and TRBJ2-2; 10 nucleotides agree with TRBD2. CDR3 length equals 14 residues. Germline CDR1 reads LNHDA; CDR2 reads SQIVND (reference sequence). V gave up 8 bases and J gave up 6 bases; unmatched junction bases: 6. CDR3 in DNA: TGTGCCAGTTCTTCAGGGACTAGCGCCGGGGAGCTGTTTTTT. It codes for CASSSGTSAGELFF.

The chain recombines TRBV28 with TRBJ2-5, with D tentatively TRBD1 (6 bases). From germline, CDR1 is MDHEN and CDR2 SYDVKM. The CDR3 totals 14 residues. Trimming removed 4 bases from V and 4 bases from J, with 13 bases in between. CDR3 sequence: CASSSPIRGETQYF. In DNA form, the CDR3 reads TGTGCCAGCAGTTCTCCCATCAGGGGAGAGACCCAGTACTTC.

The genes are TRBV21-1 and TRBJ1-5; TRBD1, the D gene given by the table, was not confirmed from the DNA. TRBV21-1 is listed as a pseudogene. The CDR3 covers 16 residues. CDR3 in amino acids: CASIKGAGYSNQPQHF. CDR3 sequence (DNA): TGTGCCAGCATCAAGGGGGCAGGGTATAGCAATCAGCCCCAGCATTTT.

The gene calls are TRBV14 and TRBJ2-7, with D perhaps TRBD2 (5 bases). Germline values: CDR1 SGHDN, CDR2 FVKESK. The V gene lost 0 bases and the J gene lost 2 bases, with 14 bases spanning the gap. CDR3 length: 16 amino acids. CDR3 protein: CASSQDEGGSPYEQYF. CDR3 coding DNA: TGTGCCAGCAGCCAAGATGAGGGCGGATCCCCCTACGAGCAGTACTTC.

Only a few counts were recorded for this clone. CDR3 in DNA: TGTGCCTGGAGTGTTCAGGGGAATGAAAAACTGTTTTTT. Translated: CAWSVQGNEKLFF. This chain connects TRBV30 to TRBJ1-4, with D perhaps matching TRBD1 (6 bases). The CDR3 is made up of 13 amino acids. Germline V gives CDR1 GTSNPN, CDR2 SVGIG (reference sequence). Trimming took off 0 bases at V and 5 bases at J, with 7 bases between the two ends.

In its sample, this clone was seen a few times. The chain's CDR3 is CASRPTGVGYNEQFF. Written as DNA, the CDR3 is TGCGCCAGCCGACCCACGGGGGTTGGCTACAATGAGCAGTTCTTC. The chain is built from TRBV5-1 and TRBJ2-1; tentative D call: TRBD2 (6 bases). Germline lookup yields CDR1 SGHRS and CDR2 YFSETQ. Deletions cut 7 bases from V and 3 bases from J, with 17 bases between. The CDR3 has 15 amino acids.

The chain uses TRBV5-1 and TRBJ2-7; 8 bases align to TRBD1. In germline, CDR1 is SGHRS, CDR2 YFSETQ. The CDR3 covers 15 residues. V shed 0 bases, J shed 3 bases, and the junction held 5 bases outside the gene matches. The CDR3 is CASSLAGQGLYEQYF. In nucleotides, the CDR3 is TGCGCCAGCAGCTTGGCTGGACAGGGCCTCTACGAGCAGTACTTC.

The DNA for the CDR3 is TGTGCCTGGAGTGTGCGGGGGGCTCGCAATCAGCCCCAGCATTTT. Protein sequence: CAWSVRGARNQPQHF. This chain connects TRBV30 to TRBJ1-5, with D perhaps TRBD1 (6 bases). The V end was cut by 0 bases, the J end by 2 bases, with 11 bases between. Germline V gene sequence: CDR1 GTSNPN, CDR2 SVGIG (reference sequence). There are 15 residues in the CDR3. Supplemented by reference TRBV30 and TRBJ1-5, the full variable domain reads SQTIHQWPATLVQPVGSPLSLECTVEGTSNPNLYWYRQAAGRGLQLLFYSVGIGQISSEVPQNLSASRPQDRQFILSSKKLLLSDSGFYLCAWSVRGARNQPQHFGDGTRLSIL.

The gene calls are TRBV23-1 and TRBJ2-6; 9 bases are a match to TRBD1. TRBV23-1 counts as an open reading frame of uncertain function. The CDR3 length is 17 residues. V was pared by 7 bases and J by 4 bases, with 11 bases of the junction left unmatched. The CDR3 loop reads CASTSGTGYPGANVLTF. CDR3 coding DNA: TGCGCCAGCACATCCGGGACAGGGTATCCCGGGGCCAACGTCCTGACTTTC.

The chain employs TRBV5-6 and TRBJ2-7, with a weak D call TRBD1 (5 bases). Germline V gene data show CDR1 as SGHDT and CDR2 as YYEEEE. Trimming shortened V by 4 bases and J by 3 bases, and 8 bases separated the two germline ends. This CDR3 has 12 residues. This CDR3 is CASSHTGYEQYF. The CDR3 nucleotides read TGTGCCAGCAGCCACACAGGCTACGAGCAGTACTTC. The complete variable domain, with remaining parts taken from reference TRBV5-6 and TRBJ2-7, reads DAGVTQSPTHLIKTRGQQVTLRCSPKSGHDTVSWYQQALGQGPQFIFQYYEEEERQRGNFPDRFSGHQFPNYSSELNVNALLLGDSALYLCASSHTGYEQYFGPGTRLTVT.

The chain joins TRBV4-1 to TRBJ1-5, with unresolved D. V lost 1 base and J 4 bases, leaving 11 bases between the germline ends. Germline CDR1 and CDR2: MGHRA and YSYEKL. The CDR3 has 15 amino acids. The CDR3 DNA reads as TGCGCCAGCAGCCAAGTACATTCCGGTAATCAGCCCCAGCATTTT. Its translation is CASSQVHSGNQPQHF.

V gene TRBV10-1 combines with J gene TRBJ2-2; no reliable D call. V lost 5 bases, J lost 6 bases, and 10 bases lay in between. Per the germline V gene, CDR1 is WNHNN and CDR2 is SYGVQD (reference sequence). The CDR3 sequence is 13 residues long. The CDR3 protein is CASSFREAGELFF. The CDR3 DNA is TGCGCCAGCAGTTTTAGAGAAGCCGGGGAGCTGTTTTTT.

In this sample, this clone turned up a few times. This chain links TRBV19 with TRBJ2-7; D may be TRBD1 or TRBD2 (6 bases each). V was cut by 6 bases and J by 3 bases, with 18 bases left in between. The germline gives CDR1 LNHDA, CDR2 SQIVND (reference sequence). The CDR3 covers 15 residues. The CDR3 DNA sequence: TGTGCCAGTAGAGAGGGGGGCGCACGGAACTACGAGCAGTACTTC. Its protein is CASREGGARNYEQYF.

This chain connects TRBV19 to TRBJ2-2, with TRBD1 as a possible D gene (5 bases). Germline V gives CDR1 LNHDA, CDR2 SQIVND (reference sequence). This CDR3 region has 13 residues. The V end was cut by 5 bases, the J end by 5 bases, with 9 bases between. The CDR3 DNA follows: TGTGCCAGTAGTGGGGCAGCTACCGGGGAGCTGTTTTTT. Its translation: CASSGAATGELFF.

In nucleotides, the CDR3 is TGTGCCAGCAGCCCTCGACGGAACACTGAAGCTTTCTTT. It is translated as CASSPRRNTEAFF. The chain joins TRBV13 to TRBJ1-1; no clear D gene. The CDR3 consists of 13 residues. Germline values: CDR1 PRHDT, CDR2 FYEKMQ (reference sequence). The germline V and J ends were trimmed by 5 bases and 1 base, with 8 bases remaining between them.

This clone has more than one count but fewer than ten. Other DNA variants within this sample encode the same CDR3. The chain uses TRBV29-1 and TRBJ2-3, with D unclear. CDR3 length: 13 residues. Per germline, CDR1 SQVTM and CDR2 ANQGSEA. The germline V and J ends were trimmed by 4 bases and 0 bases, with 8 bases remaining between them. This CDR3 is CSVAKDSTDTQYF. As DNA, the CDR3 is TGCAGCGTTGCAAAGGACAGCACAGATACGCAGTATTTT.

The V call is TRBV29-1, the J call TRBJ2-1; D gene uncertain. Trimming left V 4 bases short and J 0 bases short, with 13 bases between. CDR1 is SQVTM and CDR2 is ANQGSEA in the germline V gene. The CDR3 is made up of 15 amino acids. The CDR3 reads CSVVPSADSYNEQFF. The DNA of the CDR3 is TGCAGCGTTGTCCCCTCTGCGGACTCCTACAATGAGCAGTTCTTC.

This clone was recorded a few times. The chain carries TRBV5-4 and TRBJ2-2, with 9 bases matching TRBD2. The CDR3 length is 16 residues. Germline V CDR1 and CDR2: SGHNT, YYREEE (reference sequence). Trimming took 4 bases from V and 4 from J; bases not matched to a gene: 8. In DNA, the CDR3 is TGTGCCAGCAGCCCATCCGGGACTAGCAGCACCGGGGAGCTGTTTTTT. Its translation is CASSPSGTSSTGELFF.

The chain couples TRBV6-1 to TRBJ2-5, with TRBD1 identical over 7 bases. This CDR3 is built from 13 residues. Germline V gene data show CDR1 as MNHNS and CDR2 as SASEGT. Trimming removed 5 bases from V and 3 bases from J; junction bases left unmatched: 3. CDR3 nucleotide sequence: TGTGCCAGCAGTCGGGACAGAGAAGAGACCCAGTACTTC. Translated, it gives CASSRDREETQYF.

This clone was counted only a few times. The chain carries TRBV19 and TRBJ2-1; D may be TRBD2 (6 bases). Trimming took off 7 bases at V and 6 bases at J, with 13 bases between the two ends. The germline V gene has CDR1 LNHDA and CDR2 SQIVND (reference sequence). The CDR3 extends over 13 amino acids. The CDR3 bases are TGTGCCAGTACCGTCGGGGGAATCAATGAGCAGTTCTTC. The encoded protein is CASTVGGINEQFF.

The V gene is TRBV7-3, the J gene TRBJ2-6; no clear D. The CDR3 has 17 residues. Germline lookup yields CDR1 SGHTA and CDR2 FQGTGA. Trimming pared 2 bases from V and 0 bases from J, leaving 11 bases between. CDR3 bases: TGTGCCAGCAGCTTATTGGGCAGCTCCTCTGGGGCCAACGTCCTGACTTTC. Its protein product is CASSLLGSSSGANVLTF.

There are a few counts of this clone. V gene TRBV7-9 combines with J gene TRBJ2-7; D possibly uses TRBD1 or TRBD2 (6 bases each). Germline loops: CDR1 SEHNR, CDR2 FQNEAQ (reference sequence). CDR3 size: 16 residues. Trimming pared 2 bases from V and 2 bases from J, leaving 16 bases between. The CDR3 DNA reads TGTGCCAGCAGCTTACGGTCGGGAGCAGGGGCCTACGAGCAGTACTTC. As protein: CASSLRSGAGAYEQYF.